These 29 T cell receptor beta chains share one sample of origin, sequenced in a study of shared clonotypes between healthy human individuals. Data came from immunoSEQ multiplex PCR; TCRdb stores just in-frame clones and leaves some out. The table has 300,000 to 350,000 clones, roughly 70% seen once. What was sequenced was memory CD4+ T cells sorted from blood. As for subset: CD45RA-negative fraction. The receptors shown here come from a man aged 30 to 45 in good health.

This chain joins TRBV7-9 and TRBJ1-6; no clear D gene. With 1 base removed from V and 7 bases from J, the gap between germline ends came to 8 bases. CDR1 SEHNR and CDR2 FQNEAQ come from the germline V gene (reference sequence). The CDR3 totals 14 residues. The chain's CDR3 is CASSLGAGNSPLHF. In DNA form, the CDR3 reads TGTGCCAGCAGCTTAGGAGCGGGGAATTCACCCCTCCACTTT.

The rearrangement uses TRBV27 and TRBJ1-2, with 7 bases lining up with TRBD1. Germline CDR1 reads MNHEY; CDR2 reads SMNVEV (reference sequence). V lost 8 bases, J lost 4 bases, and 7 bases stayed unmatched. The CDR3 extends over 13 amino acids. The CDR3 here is CASARDSLYGYTF. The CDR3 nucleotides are TGTGCCAGCGCCCGGGACAGCCTCTATGGCTACACCTTC.

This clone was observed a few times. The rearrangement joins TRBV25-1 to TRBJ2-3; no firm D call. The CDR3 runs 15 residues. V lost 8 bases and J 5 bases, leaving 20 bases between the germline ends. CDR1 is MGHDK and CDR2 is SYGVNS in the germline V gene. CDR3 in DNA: TGTGCCAGCTCCCCCGAACATCTCACGGGAGATACGCAGTATTTT. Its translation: CASSPEHLTGDTQYF.

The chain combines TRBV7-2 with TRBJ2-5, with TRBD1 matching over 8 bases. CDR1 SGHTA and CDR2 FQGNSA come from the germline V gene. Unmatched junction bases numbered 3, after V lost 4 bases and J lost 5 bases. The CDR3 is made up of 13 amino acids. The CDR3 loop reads CASSSQGGETQYF. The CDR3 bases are TGTGCCAGCAGCTCACAGGGGGGCGAGACCCAGTACTTC.

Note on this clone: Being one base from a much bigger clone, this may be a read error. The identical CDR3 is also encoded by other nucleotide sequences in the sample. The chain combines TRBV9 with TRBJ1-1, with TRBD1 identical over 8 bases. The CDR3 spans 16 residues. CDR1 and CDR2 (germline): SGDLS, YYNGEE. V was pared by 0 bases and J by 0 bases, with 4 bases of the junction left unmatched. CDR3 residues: CASSVGAGGVNTEAFF. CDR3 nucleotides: TGTGCCAGCAGCGTAGGGGCAGGGGGCGTGAACACTGAAGCTTTCTTT.

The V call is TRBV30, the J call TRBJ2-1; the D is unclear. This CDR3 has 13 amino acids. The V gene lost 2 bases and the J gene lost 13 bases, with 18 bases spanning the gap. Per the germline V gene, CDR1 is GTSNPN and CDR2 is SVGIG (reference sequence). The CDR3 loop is CAWSNFPGPDQFF. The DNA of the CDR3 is TGTGCCTGGAGTAATTTTCCAGGCCCCGATCAGTTCTTC.

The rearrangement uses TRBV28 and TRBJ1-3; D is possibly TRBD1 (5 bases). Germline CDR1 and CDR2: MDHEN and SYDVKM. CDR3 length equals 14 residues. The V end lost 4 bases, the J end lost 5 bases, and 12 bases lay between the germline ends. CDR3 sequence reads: CASSSPGTRNTIYF. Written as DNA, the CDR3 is TGTGCCAGCAGTTCCCCCGGGACCAGAAACACCATATATTTT.

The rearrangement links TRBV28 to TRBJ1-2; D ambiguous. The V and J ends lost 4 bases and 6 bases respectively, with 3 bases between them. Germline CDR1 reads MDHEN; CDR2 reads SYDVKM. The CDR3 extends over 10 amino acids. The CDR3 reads CASSSNGYTF. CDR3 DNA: TGTGCCAGCAGTTCAAATGGCTACACCTTC.

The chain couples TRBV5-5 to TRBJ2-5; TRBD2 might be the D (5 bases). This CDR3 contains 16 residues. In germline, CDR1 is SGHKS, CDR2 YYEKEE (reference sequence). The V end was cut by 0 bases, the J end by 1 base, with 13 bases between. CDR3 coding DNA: TGTGCCAGCAGCTTGGCCGGGAACGGACCCCAAGAGACCCAGTACTTC. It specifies CASSLAGNGPQETQYF.

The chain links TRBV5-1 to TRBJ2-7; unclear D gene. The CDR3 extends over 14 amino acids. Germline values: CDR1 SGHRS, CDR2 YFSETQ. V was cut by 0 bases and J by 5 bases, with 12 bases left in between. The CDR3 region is CASSLAEFFHEQYF. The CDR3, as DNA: TGCGCCAGCAGCTTGGCCGAGTTTTTCCACGAGCAGTACTTC.

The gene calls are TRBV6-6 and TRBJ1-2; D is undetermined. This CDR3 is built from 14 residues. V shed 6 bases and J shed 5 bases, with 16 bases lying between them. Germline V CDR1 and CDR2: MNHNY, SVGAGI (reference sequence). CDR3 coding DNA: TGTGCCAGCAGCCTCTTGGAGAACGATTATGGCTACACCTTC. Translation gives CASSLLENDYGYTF.

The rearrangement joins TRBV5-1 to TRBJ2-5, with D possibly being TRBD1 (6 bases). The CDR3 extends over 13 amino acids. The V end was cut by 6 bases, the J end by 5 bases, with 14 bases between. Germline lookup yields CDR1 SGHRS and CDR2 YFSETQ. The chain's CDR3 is CASTLQGDETQYF. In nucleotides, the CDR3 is TGCGCCAGCACCCTACAGGGTGATGAGACCCAGTACTTC.

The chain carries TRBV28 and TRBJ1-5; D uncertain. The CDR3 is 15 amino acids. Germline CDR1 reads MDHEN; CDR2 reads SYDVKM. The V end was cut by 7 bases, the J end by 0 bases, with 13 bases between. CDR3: CASTPWGNSNQPQHF. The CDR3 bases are TGTGCCAGCACCCCCTGGGGTAATAGCAATCAGCCCCAGCATTTT.

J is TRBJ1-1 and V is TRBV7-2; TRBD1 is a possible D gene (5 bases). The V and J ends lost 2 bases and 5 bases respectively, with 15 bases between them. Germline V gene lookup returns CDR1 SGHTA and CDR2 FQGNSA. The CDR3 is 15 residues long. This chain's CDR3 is CASSLLGGRYTEAFF. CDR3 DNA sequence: TGTGCCAGCAGCTTACTCGGGGGTCGGTATACTGAAGCTTTCTTT.

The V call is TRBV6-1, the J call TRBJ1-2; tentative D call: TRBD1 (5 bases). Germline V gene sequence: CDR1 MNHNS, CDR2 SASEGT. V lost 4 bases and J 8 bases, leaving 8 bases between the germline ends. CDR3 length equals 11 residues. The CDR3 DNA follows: TGTGCCAGCAGTGGAGGGGTCGGCTACACCTTC. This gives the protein CASSGGVGYTF.

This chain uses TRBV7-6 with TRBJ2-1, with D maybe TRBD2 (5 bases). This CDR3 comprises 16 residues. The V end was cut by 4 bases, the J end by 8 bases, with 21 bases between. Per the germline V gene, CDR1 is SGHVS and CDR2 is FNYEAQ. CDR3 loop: CASSSPSWTSLDEQFF. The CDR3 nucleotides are TGTGCCAGCAGCTCACCCTCCTGGACTTCCTTGGATGAGCAGTTCTTC.

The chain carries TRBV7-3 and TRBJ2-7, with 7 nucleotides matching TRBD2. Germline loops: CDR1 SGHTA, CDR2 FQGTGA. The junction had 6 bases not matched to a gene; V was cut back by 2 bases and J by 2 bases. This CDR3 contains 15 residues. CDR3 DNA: TGTGCCAGCAGCTTATACCCCGGGAGGCCCTACGAGCAGTACTTC. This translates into CASSLYPGRPYEQYF.

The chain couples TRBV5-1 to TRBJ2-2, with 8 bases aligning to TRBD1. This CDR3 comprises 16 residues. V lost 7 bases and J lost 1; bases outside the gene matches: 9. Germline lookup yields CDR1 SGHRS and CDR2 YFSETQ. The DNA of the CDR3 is TGCGCCAGCCTGTCGGGACAGGTCGGGAACACCGGGGAGCTGTTTTTT. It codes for CASLSGQVGNTGELFF.

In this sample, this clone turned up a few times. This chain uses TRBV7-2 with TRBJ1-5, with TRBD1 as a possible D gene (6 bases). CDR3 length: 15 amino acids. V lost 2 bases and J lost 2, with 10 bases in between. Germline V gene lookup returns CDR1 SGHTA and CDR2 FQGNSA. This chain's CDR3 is CASSLNRAGNQPQHF. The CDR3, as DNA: TGTGCCAGCAGCTTAAACAGGGCCGGCAATCAGCCCCAGCATTTT.

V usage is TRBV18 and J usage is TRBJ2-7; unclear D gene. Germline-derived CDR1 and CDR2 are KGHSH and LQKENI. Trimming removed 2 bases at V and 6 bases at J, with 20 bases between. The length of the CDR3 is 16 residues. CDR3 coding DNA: TGTGCCAGCTCACCAATTGAGGTCGAGACTGGTCGCGAGCAGTACTTC. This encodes CASSPIEVETGREQYF.

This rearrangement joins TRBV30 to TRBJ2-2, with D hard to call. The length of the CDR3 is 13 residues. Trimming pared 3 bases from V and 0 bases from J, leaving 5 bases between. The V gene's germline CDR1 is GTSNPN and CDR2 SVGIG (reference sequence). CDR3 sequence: CAWSATNTGELFF. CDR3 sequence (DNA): TGTGCCTGGAGCGCTACGAACACCGGGGAGCTGTTTTTT. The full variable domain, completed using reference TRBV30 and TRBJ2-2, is SQTIHQWPATLVQPVGSPLSLECTVEGTSNPNLYWYRQAAGRGLQLLFYSVGIGQISSEVPQNLSASRPQDRQFILSSKKLLLSDSGFYLCAWSATNTGELFFGEGSRLTVL.

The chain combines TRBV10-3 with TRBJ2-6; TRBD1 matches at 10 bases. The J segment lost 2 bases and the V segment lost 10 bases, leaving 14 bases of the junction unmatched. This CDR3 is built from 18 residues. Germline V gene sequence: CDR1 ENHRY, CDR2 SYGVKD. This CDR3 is CASLPTGGAMAGANVLTF. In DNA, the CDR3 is TGTGCCAGCCTTCCGACAGGGGGCGCAATGGCTGGGGCCAACGTCCTGACTTTC.

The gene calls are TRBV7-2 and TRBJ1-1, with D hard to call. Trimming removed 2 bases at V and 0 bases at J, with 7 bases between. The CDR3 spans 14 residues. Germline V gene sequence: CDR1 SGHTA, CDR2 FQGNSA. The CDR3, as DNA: TGTGCCAGCAGCTTACGCGGGCTGAACACTGAAGCTTTCTTT. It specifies CASSLRGLNTEAFF.

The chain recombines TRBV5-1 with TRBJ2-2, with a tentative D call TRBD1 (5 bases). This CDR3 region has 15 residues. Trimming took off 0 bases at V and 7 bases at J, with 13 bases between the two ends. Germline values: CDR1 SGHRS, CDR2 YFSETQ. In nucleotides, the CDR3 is TGCGCCAGCAGCTTGGCCGCTGGGGCCCGCGGGGAGCTGTTTTTT. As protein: CASSLAAGARGELFF.

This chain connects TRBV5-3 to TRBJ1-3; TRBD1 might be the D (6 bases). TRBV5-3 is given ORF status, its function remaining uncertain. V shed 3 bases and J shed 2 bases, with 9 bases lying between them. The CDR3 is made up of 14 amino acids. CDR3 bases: TGTGCCAGAAGCTCCACAGGGCCTGGAAACACCATATATTTT. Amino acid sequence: CARSSTGPGNTIYF.

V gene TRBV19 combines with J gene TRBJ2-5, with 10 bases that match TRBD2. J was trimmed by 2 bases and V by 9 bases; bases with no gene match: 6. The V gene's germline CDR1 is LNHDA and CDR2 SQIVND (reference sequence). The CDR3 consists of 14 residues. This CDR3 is CASRGLAAQETQYF. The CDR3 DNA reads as TGTGCCAGCAGAGGACTAGCGGCACAAGAGACCCAGTACTTC.

The CDR3 here is CASSYSIAGRGETQYF. The DNA of the CDR3 is TGTGCCAGCAGCTATTCCATAGCGGGCAGGGGAGAGACCCAGTACTTC. This sequence joins TRBV5-6 and TRBJ2-5; perhaps TRBD2 as D (7 bases). The germline V gene has CDR1 SGHDT and CDR2 YYEEEE. The length of the CDR3 is 16 residues. V was trimmed by 3 bases and J by 4 bases, leaving 19 bases between them.

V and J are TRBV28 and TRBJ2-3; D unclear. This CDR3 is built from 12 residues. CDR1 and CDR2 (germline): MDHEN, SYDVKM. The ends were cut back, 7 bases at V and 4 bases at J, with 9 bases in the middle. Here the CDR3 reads CASTTEPDTQYF. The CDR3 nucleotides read TGTGCCAGCACCACCGAGCCAGATACGCAGTATTTT. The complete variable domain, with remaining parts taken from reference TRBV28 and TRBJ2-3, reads DVKVTQSSRYLVKRTGEKVFLECVQDMDHENMFWYRQDPGLGLRLIYFSYDVKMKEKGDIPEGYSVSREKKERFSLILESASTNQTSMYLCASTTEPDTQYFGPGTRLTVL.

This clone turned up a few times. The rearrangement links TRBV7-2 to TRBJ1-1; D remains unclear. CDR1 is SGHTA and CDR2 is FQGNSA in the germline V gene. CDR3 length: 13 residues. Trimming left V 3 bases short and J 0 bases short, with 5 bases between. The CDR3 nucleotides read TGTGCCAGCAGCTTTAACATGAACACTGAAGCTTTCTTT. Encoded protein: CASSFNMNTEAFF. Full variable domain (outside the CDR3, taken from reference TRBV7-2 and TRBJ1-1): GAGVSQSPSNKVTEKGKDVELRCDPISGHTALYWYRQSLGQGLEFLIYFQGNSAPDKSGLPSDRFSAERTGGSVSTLTIQRTQQEDSAVYLCASSFNMNTEAFFGQGTRLTVV.